These 26 T cell receptor beta chains were all obtained from the same sample, sequenced in a study of T cell responses to AZD1222 COVID-19 vaccine. TCRdb's table, derived via immunoSEQ multiplex PCR, lists solely in-frame clones and lacks some. The sample has just under 90,000 clones, over 75% seen once; the top ten hold 5% to 6%. This specimen consisted of peripheral blood, obtained 28 days after the second AZD1222 dose. The source of these receptors is an adult who received the AZD1222 COVID-19 vaccine.

The J gene is TRBJ1-1, the V gene TRBV11-2, with 8 bases matching TRBD1. From germline, CDR1 is SGHAT and CDR2 FQNNGV. V lost 1 base and J lost 4; bases outside the gene matches: 5. The CDR3 sequence is 15 residues long. CDR3 amino acids: CASSLGDRGTTEAFF. The CDR3 DNA follows: TGTGCCAGCAGCTTAGGTGACAGGGGTACCACTGAAGCTTTCTTT.

Remarks on this clone: The sample holds other DNA sequences that translate to the same CDR3. The V call is TRBV5-6, the J call TRBJ1-5; no reliable D call. The CDR3 is 12 residues long. Deletions cut 3 bases from V and 4 bases from J, with 5 bases between. CDR1 SGHDT and CDR2 YYEEEE come from the germline V gene. CDR3 in amino acids: CASSWGNQPQHF. CDR3 nucleotides: TGTGCCAGCAGCTGGGGAAATCAGCCCCAGCATTTT.

This clone was seen only a few times. CDR3 sequence (DNA): TGTGCCAGCAGCCCTCCGATTGGGAGCACTGAAGCTTTCTTT. It yields the protein CASSPPIGSTEAFF. The V gene is TRBV7-2, the J gene TRBJ1-1, with unresolved D. The CDR3 has 14 residues. Germline assignment: CDR1 SGHTA and CDR2 FQGNSA. V dropped 5 bases and J dropped 4 bases, with 14 bases sitting between them.

This chain joins TRBV9 and TRBJ2-2; TRBD1 might be the D (6 bases). The V gene lost 4 bases and the J gene lost 1 base, with 17 bases spanning the gap. Germline V lookup: CDR1 SGDLS, CDR2 YYNGEE. The CDR3 runs 17 residues. CDR3 loop: CASSSVRRTVNTGELFF. CDR3 nucleotide sequence: TGTGCCAGCAGCTCGGTTCGGAGGACAGTGAACACCGGGGAGCTGTTTTTT.

The genes are TRBV5-1 and TRBJ1-2; no definite D call. CDR3 length: 15 residues. The V and J ends lost 0 bases and 0 bases respectively, with 9 bases between them. Germline V lookup: CDR1 SGHRS, CDR2 YFSETQ. Here the CDR3 DNA reads TGCGCCAGCAGCTTGGGGCAGACTTCTAACTATGGCTACACCTTC. Translated: CASSLGQTSNYGYTF.

The chain recombines TRBV7-9 with TRBJ2-1; no definite D call. This CDR3 has 13 amino acids. V was clipped by 0 bases and J by 9 bases, with 9 bases between them. Germline CDR1 and CDR2: SEHNR and FQNEAQ (reference sequence). CDR3 amino acids: CASSLAGSTEQFF. The CDR3 DNA follows: TGTGCCAGCAGCTTAGCAGGGTCAACTGAGCAGTTCTTC.

This rearrangement joins TRBV11-1 to TRBJ1-2, with D possibly matching TRBD1 (5 bases). The CDR3 consists of 14 residues. Germline V gene lookup returns CDR1 SGHAT and CDR2 FQDESV (reference sequence). V was shortened by 3 bases and J by 2 bases, with 10 bases between the two germline ends. CDR3 coding DNA: TGTGCCAGCAGCTTCGACAGTGGAAACTATGGCTACACCTTC. Protein: CASSFDSGNYGYTF.

J is TRBJ1-3 and V is TRBV18; D perhaps matches TRBD1 (5 bases). The CDR3 loop spans 16 amino acids. Germline loops: CDR1 KGHSH, CDR2 LQKENI. V was trimmed by 0 bases and J by 3 bases, leaving 12 bases between them. The CDR3 DNA reads as TGTGCCAGCTCACCACCCGGGACGCTATATGGAAACACCATATATTTT. It encodes CASSPPGTLYGNTIYF.

The chain has TRBV7-2 and TRBJ2-3; D is undetermined. The germline V gene encodes CDR1 SGHTA and CDR2 FQGNSA. The CDR3 consists of 14 residues. The V end was cut by 1 base, the J end by 6 bases, with 11 bases between. CDR3 amino acids: CASSLVGMWDTQYF. The DNA for the CDR3 is TGTGCCAGCAGCTTAGTGGGTATGTGGGATACGCAGTATTTT.

The chain carries TRBV4-1 and TRBJ1-2; the D is unclear. V lost 1 base, J lost 5 bases, and 17 bases lay in between. CDR1 and CDR2 (germline): MGHRA, YSYEKL. The CDR3 covers 16 residues. CDR3 protein: CASSQVDGSARYGYTF. The CDR3 region has the DNA TGCGCCAGCAGCCAAGTAGACGGTTCGGCCAGATATGGCTACACCTTC.

The chain combines TRBV28 with TRBJ1-1; no clear D. The CDR3 is 17 amino acids. Germline loops: CDR1 MDHEN, CDR2 SYDVKM. V dropped 6 bases and J dropped 2 bases, with 22 bases sitting between them. The CDR3 nucleotides are TGTGCCAGCAGCCCCGGGCCTTTAAAAGGCCTTAACACTGAAGCTTTCTTT. It codes for CASSPGPLKGLNTEAFF.

This chain uses TRBV18 with TRBJ1-2; maybe TRBD1 (6 bases). Germline assignment: CDR1 KGHSH and CDR2 LQKENI. This CDR3 contains 14 residues. V gave up 6 bases and J gave up 2 bases, with 13 bases separating them. The CDR3: CASSQGFQNYGYTF. CDR3 DNA sequence: TGTGCCAGCTCCCAGGGGTTTCAGAACTATGGCTACACCTTC.

The chain recombines TRBV29-1 with TRBJ2-7; perhaps TRBD2 as D (6 bases). Germline V gene data show CDR1 as SQVTM and CDR2 as ANQGSEA. This CDR3 is built from 14 residues. V was trimmed by 5 bases and J by 1 base, leaving 15 bases between them. As DNA, the CDR3 is TGCAGCGTTCTCCGGGACTCAGGATCCTACGAGCAGTACTTC. Its protein is CSVLRDSGSYEQYF.

This chain uses TRBV5-4 with TRBJ1-5, with D tentatively TRBD1 (5 bases). The germline CDR1 and CDR2 sequences are SGHNT and YYREEE (reference sequence). V lost 0 bases to trimming and J lost 0 bases, with 7 bases between them. The CDR3 runs 15 residues. CDR3 residues: CASSLGTNSNQPQHF. CDR3 nucleotides: TGTGCCAGCAGCTTGGGGACAAATAGCAATCAGCCCCAGCATTTT.

The CDR3 DNA is TGTGCCAGCAGTGAATGGGGGATGAACACTGAAGCTTTCTTT. Amino acids: CASSEWGMNTEAFF. The chain joins TRBV25-1 to TRBJ1-1, with D possibly matching TRBD1 (5 bases). The CDR3 covers 14 residues. Trimming removed 1 base from V and 0 bases from J, with 6 bases in between. The germline gives CDR1 MGHDK, CDR2 SYGVNS.

The gene calls are TRBV5-4 and TRBJ1-5; weak D call: TRBD1 (5 bases). Trimming took off 2 bases at V and 4 bases at J, with 16 bases between the two ends. The CDR3 loop spans 16 amino acids. Germline lookup yields CDR1 SGHNT and CDR2 YYREEE (reference sequence). CDR3 sequence reads: CASSFRSGVENQPQHF. The DNA for the CDR3 is TGTGCCAGCAGCTTCCGCTCGGGGGTGGAGAATCAGCCCCAGCATTTT.

This chain links TRBV12-5 with TRBJ1-5, with D uncertain. V was trimmed by 1 base and J by 9 bases, leaving 10 bases between them. The CDR3 is 13 residues long. The germline V gene encodes CDR1 LGHNT and CDR2 FRNRAP. The CDR3: CASGLDTFGPQHF. CDR3 in DNA: TGTGCTAGTGGTTTGGACACCTTTGGGCCCCAGCATTTT.

The chain combines TRBV19 with TRBJ1-2, with 9 bases fitting TRBD1. In germline, CDR1 is LNHDA, CDR2 SQIVND (reference sequence). This CDR3 has 14 residues. V was pared by 6 bases and J by 4 bases, with 6 bases of the junction left unmatched. The CDR3 DNA is TGTGCCAGTAGAGACGGGACAGGGTCCTATGGCTACACCTTC. Translation gives CASRDGTGSYGYTF.

V usage is TRBV3-1 (or the pseudogene TRBV3-2) and J usage is TRBJ1-1, with TRBD1 matching over 10 bases. The germline V gene encodes CDR1 LGHDT and CDR2 YNNKEL (reference sequence). V shed 5 bases and J 11 bases; nucleotides not matched to a gene: 11. The CDR3 loop spans 14 amino acids. The CDR3 loop reads CASSSWDRGDWAFF. CDR3 coding DNA: TGTGCCAGCAGCTCTTGGGACAGGGGAGATTGGGCTTTCTTT.

The chain has TRBV28 and TRBJ1-3; no reliable D call. The CDR3 is made up of 16 amino acids. Germline V gene sequence: CDR1 MDHEN, CDR2 SYDVKM. V was cut by 3 bases and J by 0 bases, with 12 bases left in between. CDR3 sequence reads: CASSFSQPASGNTIYF. CDR3 DNA sequence: TGTGCCAGCAGTTTTTCCCAGCCGGCCTCTGGAAACACCATATATTTT.

In regard to this clone: The CDR3 does not end in the conserved phenylalanine or tryptophan, so this is likely a read error. It is unclear where the CDR3 begins or ends on the DNA, so no DNA is shown, and the CDR3 is as TCRdb lists it. The CDR3 loop is CASGLVHRDP. The V call is TRBV12-5, the J call TRBJ1-4; no DNA check was done on the table's D call, TRBD1. Germline CDR1 is LGHNT and CDR2 is FRNRAP. The CDR3 region is 10 residues in length, termini included.

This chain connects TRBV6-2 or TRBV6-3 to TRBJ1-6; no clear D gene. The CDR3 length is 16 residues. Germline V gene data show CDR1 as MNHEY and CDR2 as SVGEGT. V lost 4 bases and J 2 bases, leaving 12 bases between the germline ends. The CDR3, as DNA: TGTGCCAGCAGTTTCCCGGCCACCACCTATAATTCACCCCTCCACTTT. Its translation: CASSFPATTYNSPLHF.

This chain joins TRBV11-3 and TRBJ2-4; no firm D call. The length of the CDR3 is 14 residues. Germline CDR1 SGHNT, CDR2 YENEEA. Trimming took 3 bases from V and 1 from J, leaving 7 bases between them. CDR3 residues: CASSFARAKNIQYF. The CDR3 DNA sequence: TGTGCCAGCAGCTTCGCACGGGCCAAAAACATTCAGTACTTC.

The rearrangement links TRBV5-8 to TRBJ1-5; D gene uncertain. Deletions cut 1 base from V and 0 bases from J, with 8 bases between. This CDR3 is 15 amino acids long. Germline CDR1 reads SGHTS; CDR2 reads YDEGEE. CDR3 DNA: TGTGCCAGCAGCTTGAGCGGGTATAGCAATCAGCCCCAGCATTTT. Translating gives CASSLSGYSNQPQHF.

This chain joins TRBV19 and TRBJ1-5; D might be TRBD1 (6 bases). Germline CDR1 reads LNHDA; CDR2 reads SQIVND (reference sequence). The CDR3 is made up of 13 amino acids. V was clipped by 6 bases and J by 4 bases, with 10 bases between them. CDR3 loop: CASSPRGNQPQHF. The CDR3 DNA is TGTGCCAGTAGCCCTAGGGGGAATCAGCCCCAGCATTTT.

The chain is built from TRBV13 and TRBJ1-1; D gene unclear. This CDR3 has 15 residues. Germline V CDR1 and CDR2: PRHDT, FYEKMQ (reference sequence). The V end lost 2 bases, the J end lost 5 bases, and 15 bases lay between the germline ends. The CDR3 nucleotides read TGTGCCAGCAGCTTATCCCCCGGTGAATGGACTGAAGCTTTCTTT. Translation gives CASSLSPGEWTEAFF.